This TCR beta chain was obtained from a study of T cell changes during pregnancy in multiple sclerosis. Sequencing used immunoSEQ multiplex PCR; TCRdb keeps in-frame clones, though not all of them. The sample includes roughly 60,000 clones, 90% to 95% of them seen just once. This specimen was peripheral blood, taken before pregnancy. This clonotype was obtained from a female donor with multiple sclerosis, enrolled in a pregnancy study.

The CDR3 nucleotides are TGCGCCAGCGTAGAATTCCGACAGGGGAGGAACACTGAAGCTTTCTTT. Protein product: CASVEFRQGRNTEAFF. This chain uses TRBV4-1 with TRBJ1-1; TRBD1 matches at 8 bases. Germline V CDR1 and CDR2: MGHRA, YSYEKL. This CDR3 has 16 amino acids. Trimming took 8 bases from V and 1 from J; bases not matched to a gene: 12.